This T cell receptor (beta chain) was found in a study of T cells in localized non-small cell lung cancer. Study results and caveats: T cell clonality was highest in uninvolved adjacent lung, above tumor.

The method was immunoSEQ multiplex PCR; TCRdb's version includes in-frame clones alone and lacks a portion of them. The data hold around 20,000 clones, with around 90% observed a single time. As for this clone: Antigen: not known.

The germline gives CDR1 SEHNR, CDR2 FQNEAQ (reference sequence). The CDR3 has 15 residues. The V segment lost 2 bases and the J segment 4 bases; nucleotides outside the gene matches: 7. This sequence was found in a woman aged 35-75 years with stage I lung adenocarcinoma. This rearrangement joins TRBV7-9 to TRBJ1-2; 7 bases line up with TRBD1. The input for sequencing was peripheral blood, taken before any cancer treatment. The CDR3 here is CASSLPRTGRYGYTF. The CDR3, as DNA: TGTGCCAGCAGCTTACCTAGGACAGGTCGCTATGGCTACACCTTC.